This T cell receptor (beta chain) stems from a study of OX40 agonist ivuxolimab in advanced cancers. Points from the study as a whole: In the 0.1 to 3.0 mg/kg range, CD4+ and CD8+ blood T cells had expanded clonally by week 6. Patients who responded partially at 0.1-3.0 mg/kg showed clonal expansion ranking among the lowest.

Clones were sequenced by immunoSEQ multiplex PCR, and TCRdb holds only the in-frame ones, with some missing. The profile covers around 150,000 clones, with approximately 94% appearing a single time and roughly 1% taken by the ten largest. About this clone itself: Its matching antigen is unknown.

The germline V and J ends were trimmed by 3 bases and 0 bases, with 9 bases remaining between them. Germline assignment: CDR1 SGHAT and CDR2 FQNNGV. This CDR3 is built from 14 residues. Material: CD4+ or CD8+ T cells sorted from blood, obtained in a trial of the OX40 agonist ivuxolimab. The V and J genes are TRBV11-2 and TRBJ2-7, with D perhaps given as TRBD1 or TRBD2 (5 bases each). The receptor was derived from an adult with an advanced solid tumor such as melanoma, head and neck, liver or kidney cancer. The CDR3 loop is CASSFAGSSYEQYF. CDR3 coding DNA: TGTGCCAGCAGCTTTGCAGGGAGCTCCTACGAGCAGTACTTC.